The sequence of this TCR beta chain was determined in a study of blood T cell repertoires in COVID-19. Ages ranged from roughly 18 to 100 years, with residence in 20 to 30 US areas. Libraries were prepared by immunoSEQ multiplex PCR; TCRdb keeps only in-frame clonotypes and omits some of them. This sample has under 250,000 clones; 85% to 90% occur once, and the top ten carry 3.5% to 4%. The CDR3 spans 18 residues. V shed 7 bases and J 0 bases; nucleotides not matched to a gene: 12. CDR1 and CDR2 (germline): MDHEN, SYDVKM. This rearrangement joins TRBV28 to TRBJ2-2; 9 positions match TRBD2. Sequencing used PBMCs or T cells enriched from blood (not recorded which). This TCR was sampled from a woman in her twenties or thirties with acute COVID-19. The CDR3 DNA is TGTGCCAGCACCAAACGCGCGGGGGGGTTAGCGAACACCGGGGAGCTGTTTTTT. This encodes CASTKRAGGLANTGELFF.